The sequence of this TCR beta chain was determined in a study of blood T cells in healthy people across ages. Study-wide findings and caveats: No conclusive comparison of naive versus antigen-experienced cells was possible with unsorted PBMCs. More naive CD4+ cells and higher diversity were found in long-lived than in aged donors.

Sample-barcoded 5' priming and a J-beta primer mix drove a second PCR of about 6 to 11 cycles. A template-switch adaptor with 12 random nucleotides tagged each cDNA molecule. Sequencing of every sample gave 3 million or more CDR3-containing paired-end reads. TCRdb passed the 5' RACE reads through MiXCR, listing each CDR3 protein once. The sample has over a million distinct CDR3 sequences; 35% to 50% are singletons. The V end lost 8 bases, the J end lost 7 bases, and 24 bases lay between the germline ends. Germline V gene data show CDR1 as MNHNS and CDR2 as SASEGT. The CDR3 runs 15 residues. This clonotype was detected only a few times. The target antigen is unknown.

This chain joins TRBV6-1 and TRBJ2-7; D gene uncertain. The clonotype comes from a woman in her fifties or sixties in good health. The sample comprised blood. DNA of the CDR3: TGTGCCAGCTCATTGTTCCCCAGGACCTCTGAGGAGCAGTACTTC. This sequence encodes CASSLFPRTSEEQYF.